This T cell receptor (beta chain) was retrieved from a study of blood T cell repertoires in COVID-19 (TCRdb year 2020). General notes on the study: The collaborator samples originated in the United States, Italy and Spain and spanned the acute and convalescent phases of COVID-19. The prospective study material was composed of cDNA or gDNA derived from T cells, B-cell-depleted T cells, or PBMCs. The dataset comprised deeply sampled blood TCRbeta repertoires from subjects exposed to, actively infected with, or recovered from COVID-19. A freely available public database, intended as a resource for researchers studying the immune response to SARS-CoV-2, is where the repertoires were released. The samples were drawn from the first 160 participants of the ongoing ImmuneRACE study and from under 1,500 subjects provided by 6 global collaborators. Sample metadata almost always included a de-identified subject ID, COVID-19 status, age in years and sex. Where available, HLA class I and class II types were obtained from metadata supplied by the sample provider rather than from assay-based typing. What the work shows at the level of the full study, not this receptor alone: The amount of clinical and demographic metadata varied by source and participant and was provided uncurated.

The immunoSEQ Assay, a bias-controlled multiplex PCR, was used to amplify TCRbeta CDR3 regions from genomic DNA. The study's processing was this. Within the assay, amplification of reference gene primers was used to estimate how many nucleated cells each sample contained. To quantify the absolute abundance of each unique TCRbeta CDR3 rearrangement, sequence reads were collapsed and filtered. For each sample, productive Simpson clonality was calculated as the square root of Simpson's diversity index across productive rearrangements. TCRdb mirrors the immuneACCESS table, restricted to in-frame sequences. Some clones are absent from its copies; in checked studies, under half trace to an unresolved V gene, and the reason for the others is unknown. V and J calls plus clone size are reproduced from that table; the DNA served to infer D and trimming. This sample is represented by some 200,000 clones; approximately 85% of them were singletons. Clones ranked in the top ten supply about an eighth of the sample.

Points on this clone: No cognate antigen has been identified for it. Nothing much larger sits one base from this clone, and base qualities are not available.

V is reduced by 8 bases and J by 4 bases, leaving a spacing of 11 bases between them. The CDR3 covers 12 residues, taking in both the cysteine and the phenylalanine. Only CDR3 DNA remains: 36 bases, in frame from the first base. The germline V gene (reference sequence) sets CDR1 to MNHEY and CDR2 to SMNVEV. In the prospective study, participants were roughly 18 to 95 years old, resided in about two dozen geographic areas of the United States, and were enrolled through a virtual design. To assign participants to cohorts, the prospective study relied on clinical history that participants themselves reported in a screening survey and a study questionnaire. For ImmuneRACE Cohort 3, a participant was defined as recovered based on two consecutive negative NP/OP PCR tests, clearance by a healthcare professional, or resolution of symptoms. Each participant in the prospective study had whole blood, serum and a nasopharyngeal or oropharyngeal swab collected by mobile phlebotomists. Additional blood draws and questionnaires over an approximately 2-month period could optionally be provided by prospective study participants. Before DNA extraction, prospective study blood samples were shipped either frozen or at room temperature.

The clonotype originates from a man in his forties who had recovered from COVID-19. The chain couples TRBV27 to TRBJ1-1, with the D segment identity uncertain. The sequenced material came from PBMCs or T cells enriched from blood (not recorded which). The encoded CDR3 is CASGSFGTEAFF. The DNA reads TGTGCCAGCGGTTCGTTCGGCACTGAAGCTTTCTTT.